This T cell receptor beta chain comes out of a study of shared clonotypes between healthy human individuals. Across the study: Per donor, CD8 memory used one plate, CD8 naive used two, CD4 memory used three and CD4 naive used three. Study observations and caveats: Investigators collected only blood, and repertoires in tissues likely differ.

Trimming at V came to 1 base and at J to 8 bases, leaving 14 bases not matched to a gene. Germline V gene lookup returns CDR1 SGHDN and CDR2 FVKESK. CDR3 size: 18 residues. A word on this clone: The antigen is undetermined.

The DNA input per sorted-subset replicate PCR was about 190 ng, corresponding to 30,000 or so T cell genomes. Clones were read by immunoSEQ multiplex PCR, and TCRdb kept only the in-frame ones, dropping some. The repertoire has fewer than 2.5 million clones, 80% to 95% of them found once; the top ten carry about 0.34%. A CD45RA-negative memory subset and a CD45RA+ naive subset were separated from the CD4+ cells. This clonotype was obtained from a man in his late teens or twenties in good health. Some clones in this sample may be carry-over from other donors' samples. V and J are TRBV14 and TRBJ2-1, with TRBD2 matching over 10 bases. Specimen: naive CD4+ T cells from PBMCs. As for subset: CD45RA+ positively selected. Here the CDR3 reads CASSQGEAPLAGFYEQFF. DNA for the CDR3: TGTGCCAGCAGCCAAGGGGAAGCGCCACTAGCGGGATTCTATGAGCAGTTCTTC.